The entry below gives a single T cell receptor beta chain sequence along with its context. A much larger clone sits a single nucleotide away, making a read error possible. Because the CDR3's place on the DNA is in doubt, the DNA is left out and the CDR3 is given as listed by TCRdb. About 480 ng RNA was reverse transcribed with alpha and beta constant-region primers. Separate chain-specific third strand synthesis with multiplexing indices produced the alpha and beta libraries. TCRdb recomputed calls from the 5' RACE reads with MiXCR, one row per CDR3 protein. The sample carries more than 3,000 distinct CDR3 sequences, 25% to 35% recorded once. These data are taken from a study of HIV-infected patients and healthy controls. Roughly three months, about 14 weeks, into antiretroviral therapy, follow-up blood was collected. All unsorted peripheral T cells were captured because whole blood was used without fractionation.

This sequence was found in an adult with HIV infection. The sequencing used blood, collected during antiretroviral therapy.

CDR3 amino acids: CASSFRVGLGSPLNF. The J gene is TRBJ1-6, the V gene TRBV12-3 or TRBV12-4. The CDR3 length equals 15 residues, ends included.